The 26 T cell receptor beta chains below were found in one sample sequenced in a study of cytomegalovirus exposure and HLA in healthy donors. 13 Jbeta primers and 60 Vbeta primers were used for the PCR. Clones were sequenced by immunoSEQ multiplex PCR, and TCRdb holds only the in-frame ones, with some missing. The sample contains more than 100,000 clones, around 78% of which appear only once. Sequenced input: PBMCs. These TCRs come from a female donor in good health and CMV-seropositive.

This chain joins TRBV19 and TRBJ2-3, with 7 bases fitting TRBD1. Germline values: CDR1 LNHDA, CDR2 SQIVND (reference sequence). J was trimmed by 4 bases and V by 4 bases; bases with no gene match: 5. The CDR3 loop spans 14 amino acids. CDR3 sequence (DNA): TGTGCCAGTAGTACGGACAGGTTTTCAGATACGCAGTATTTT. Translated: CASSTDRFSDTQYF.

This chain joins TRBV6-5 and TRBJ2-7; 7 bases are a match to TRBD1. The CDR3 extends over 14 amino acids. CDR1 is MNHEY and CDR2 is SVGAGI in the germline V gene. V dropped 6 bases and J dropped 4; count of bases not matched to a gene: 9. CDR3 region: CASSERDRSYEQYF. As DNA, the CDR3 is TGTGCCAGCAGCGAGAGGGACAGATCGTACGAGCAGTACTTC.

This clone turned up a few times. CDR3 in DNA: TGTGCCAACGGGGGCGAGCAGTACTTC. This codes for CANGGEQYF. The J gene is TRBJ2-7, the V gene TRBV6-5; perhaps TRBD2 as D (6 bases). The CDR3 sequence is 9 residues long. Germline loops: CDR1 MNHEY, CDR2 SVGAGI. Between the trimmed V and J ends, which lost 10 bases and 6 bases, there was a span of 7 bases.

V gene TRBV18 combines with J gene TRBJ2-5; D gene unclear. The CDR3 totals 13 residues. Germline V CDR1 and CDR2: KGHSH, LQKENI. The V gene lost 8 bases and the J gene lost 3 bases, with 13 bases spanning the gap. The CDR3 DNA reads TGTGCCAGCGGTACCCTGGCCGAAGAGACCCAGTACTTC. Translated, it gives CASGTLAEETQYF.

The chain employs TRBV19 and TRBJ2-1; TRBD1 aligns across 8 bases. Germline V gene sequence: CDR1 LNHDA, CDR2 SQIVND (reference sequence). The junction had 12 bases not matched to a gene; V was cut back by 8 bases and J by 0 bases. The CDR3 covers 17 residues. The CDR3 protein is CASETGQGTGSYNEQFF. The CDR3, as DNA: TGTGCCAGTGAGACTGGACAGGGCACGGGCTCCTACAATGAGCAGTTCTTC.

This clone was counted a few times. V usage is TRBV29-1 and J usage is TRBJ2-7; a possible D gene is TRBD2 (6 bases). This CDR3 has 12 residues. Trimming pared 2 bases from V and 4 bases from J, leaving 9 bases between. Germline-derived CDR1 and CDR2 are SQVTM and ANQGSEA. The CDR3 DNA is TGCAGCGTTGAAAAGGAGGGATACGAGCAGTACTTC. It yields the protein CSVEKEGYEQYF.

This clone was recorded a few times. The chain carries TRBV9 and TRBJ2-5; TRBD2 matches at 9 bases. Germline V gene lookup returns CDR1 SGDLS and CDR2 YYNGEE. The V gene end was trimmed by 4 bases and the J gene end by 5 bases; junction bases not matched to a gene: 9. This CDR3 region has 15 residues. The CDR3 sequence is CASSTYSGGMETQYF. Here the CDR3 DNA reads TGTGCCAGCAGCACGTATAGCGGGGGCATGGAGACCCAGTACTTC.

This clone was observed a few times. In DNA, the CDR3 is TGTGCCAGCAGCTTAGCAGAGGGTTACCAGCCCCAGCATTTT. It translates to CASSLAEGYQPQHF. The J gene is TRBJ1-5, the V gene TRBV7-8; D not certain. Germline V CDR1 and CDR2: SGHVS, FQNEAQ. The CDR3 is made up of 14 amino acids. V lost 0 bases, J lost 7 bases, and 10 bases lay in between.

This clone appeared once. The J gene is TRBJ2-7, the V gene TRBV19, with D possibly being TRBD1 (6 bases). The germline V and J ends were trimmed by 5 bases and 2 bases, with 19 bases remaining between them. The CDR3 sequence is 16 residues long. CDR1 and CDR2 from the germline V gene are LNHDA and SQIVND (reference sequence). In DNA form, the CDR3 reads TGTGCCAGTAGTCTTGGATGGGGGCCTCGAGCCTACGAGCAGTACTTC. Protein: CASSLGWGPRAYEQYF.

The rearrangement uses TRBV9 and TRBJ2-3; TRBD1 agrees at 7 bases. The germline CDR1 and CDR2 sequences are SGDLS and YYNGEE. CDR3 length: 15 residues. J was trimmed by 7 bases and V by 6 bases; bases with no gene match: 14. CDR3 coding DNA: TGTGCCAGCACCTGGGCAGGGGGTTCAGTGAATACGCAGTATTTT. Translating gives CASTWAGGSVNTQYF.

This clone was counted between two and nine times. In DNA form, the CDR3 reads TGTGCCAGCAGCTTGTCCGGCGGGGGGCCTCTGCATTTT. It translates to CASSLSGGGPLHF. The chain employs TRBV7-8 and TRBJ1-5; possible D gene TRBD1, 6 bases. The germline CDR1 and CDR2 sequences are SGHVS and FQNEAQ. V was trimmed by 3 bases and J by 15 bases, leaving 18 bases between them. The CDR3 covers 13 residues.

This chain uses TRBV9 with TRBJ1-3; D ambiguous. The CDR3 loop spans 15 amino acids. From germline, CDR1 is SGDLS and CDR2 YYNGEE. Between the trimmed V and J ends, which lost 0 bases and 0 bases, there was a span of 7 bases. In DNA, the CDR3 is TGTGCCAGCAGCGTAGCTGTCGGCTCTGGAAACACCATATATTTT. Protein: CASSVAVGSGNTIYF.

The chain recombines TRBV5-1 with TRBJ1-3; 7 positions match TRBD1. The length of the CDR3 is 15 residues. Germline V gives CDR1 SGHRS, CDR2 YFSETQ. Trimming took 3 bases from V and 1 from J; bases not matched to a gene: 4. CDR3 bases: TGCGCCAGCAGCTCGCAGGGGGTTTCTGGAAACACCATATATTTT. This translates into CASSSQGVSGNTIYF.

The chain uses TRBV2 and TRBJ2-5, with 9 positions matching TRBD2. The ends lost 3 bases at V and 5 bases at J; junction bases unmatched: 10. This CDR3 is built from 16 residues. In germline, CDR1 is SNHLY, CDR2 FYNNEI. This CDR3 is CASSDALAGLTETQYF. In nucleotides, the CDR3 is TGTGCCAGCAGTGATGCGCTAGCGGGATTGACGGAGACCCAGTACTTC.

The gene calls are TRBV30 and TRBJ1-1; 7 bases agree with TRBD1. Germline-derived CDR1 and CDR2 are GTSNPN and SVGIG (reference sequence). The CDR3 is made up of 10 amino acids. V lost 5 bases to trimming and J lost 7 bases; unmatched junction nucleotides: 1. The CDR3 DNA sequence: TGTGCCTGGGGGACAGTTGAAGCTTTCTTT. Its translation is CAWGTVEAFF.

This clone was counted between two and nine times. CDR3 protein: CAISGAVPGQGLTSVSYEQYF. In DNA form, the CDR3 reads TGTGCCATCAGTGGGGCGGTACCGGGACAGGGTTTAACCTCGGTCTCCTACGAGCAGTACTTC. The chain employs TRBV10-3 and TRBJ2-7, with 9 bases that match TRBD1. V was pared by 4 bases and J by 0 bases, with 22 bases of the junction left unmatched. The CDR3 sequence is 21 residues long. CDR1 ENHRY and CDR2 SYGVKD come from the germline V gene.

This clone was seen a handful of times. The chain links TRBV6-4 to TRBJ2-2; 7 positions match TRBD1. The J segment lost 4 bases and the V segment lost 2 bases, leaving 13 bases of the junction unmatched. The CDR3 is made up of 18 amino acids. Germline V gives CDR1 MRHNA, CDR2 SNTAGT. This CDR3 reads CASSDPRGTPYTTGELFF. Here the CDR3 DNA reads TGTGCCAGCAGTGACCCCAGGGGGACACCGTACACCACCGGGGAGCTGTTTTTT.

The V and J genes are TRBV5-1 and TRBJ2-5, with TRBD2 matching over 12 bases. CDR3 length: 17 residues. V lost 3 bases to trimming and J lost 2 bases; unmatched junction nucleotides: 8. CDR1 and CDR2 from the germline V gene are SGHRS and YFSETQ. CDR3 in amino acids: CASSSLLTSGRQETQYF. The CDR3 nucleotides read TGCGCCAGCAGCTCGCTCCTGACTAGCGGGAGACAAGAGACCCAGTACTTC.

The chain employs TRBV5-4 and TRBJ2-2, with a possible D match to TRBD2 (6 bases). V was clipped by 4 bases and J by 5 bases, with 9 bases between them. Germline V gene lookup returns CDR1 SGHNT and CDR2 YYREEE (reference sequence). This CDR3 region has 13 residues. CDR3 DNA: TGTGCCAGCAGCCCCCGGGGGACCGGGGAGCTGTTTTTT. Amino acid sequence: CASSPRGTGELFF. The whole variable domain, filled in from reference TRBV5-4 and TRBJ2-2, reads ETGVTQSPTHLIKTRGQQVTLRCSSQSGHNTVSWYQQALGQGPQFIFQYYREEENGRGNFPPRFSGLQFPNYSSELNVNALELDDSALYLCASSPRGTGELFFGEGSRLTVL.

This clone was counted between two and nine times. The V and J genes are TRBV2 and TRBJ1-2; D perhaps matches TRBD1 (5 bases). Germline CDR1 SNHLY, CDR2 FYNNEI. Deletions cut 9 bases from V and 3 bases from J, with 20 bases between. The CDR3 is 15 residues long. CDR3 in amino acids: CASNRASEGYYGYTF. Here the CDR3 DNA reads TGTGCCAGTAACCGGGCCTCGGAGGGGTACTATGGCTACACCTTC.

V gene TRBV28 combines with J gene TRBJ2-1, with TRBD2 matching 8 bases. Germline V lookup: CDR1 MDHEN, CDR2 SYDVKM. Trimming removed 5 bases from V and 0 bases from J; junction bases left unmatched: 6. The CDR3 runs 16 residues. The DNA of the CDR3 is TGTGCCAGCAGTCCCGGGGGGGGAAACTCCTACAATGAGCAGTTCTTC. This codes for CASSPGGGNSYNEQFF.

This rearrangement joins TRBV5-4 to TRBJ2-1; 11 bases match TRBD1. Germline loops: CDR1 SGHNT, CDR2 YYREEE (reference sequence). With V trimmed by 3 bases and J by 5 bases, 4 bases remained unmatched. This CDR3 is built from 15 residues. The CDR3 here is CASSSGQGGNNEQFF. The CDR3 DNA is TGTGCCAGCAGCTCGGGACAGGGGGGGAACAATGAGCAGTTCTTC.

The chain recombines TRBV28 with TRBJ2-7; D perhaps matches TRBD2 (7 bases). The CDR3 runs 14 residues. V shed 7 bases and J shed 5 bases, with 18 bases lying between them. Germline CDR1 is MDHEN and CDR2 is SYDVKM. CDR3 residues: CASKTPRGGDEQYF. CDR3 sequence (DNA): TGTGCCAGCAAAACCCCCAGGGGAGGGGACGAGCAGTACTTC.

The CDR3 loop is CAISEFGLDNEQFF. The DNA for the CDR3 is TGTGCCATCAGTGAGTTTGGACTAGACAATGAGCAGTTCTTC. The chain joins TRBV10-3 to TRBJ2-1, with 7 bases fitting TRBD2. Germline V gene lookup returns CDR1 ENHRY and CDR2 SYGVKD. The CDR3 contains 14 residues. V was clipped by 1 base and J by 5 bases; unmatched bases: 2.

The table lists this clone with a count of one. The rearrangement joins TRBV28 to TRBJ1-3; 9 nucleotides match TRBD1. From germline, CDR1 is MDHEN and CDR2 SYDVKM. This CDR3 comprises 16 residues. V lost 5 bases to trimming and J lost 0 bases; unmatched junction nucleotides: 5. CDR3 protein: CASSLGQGASGNTIYF. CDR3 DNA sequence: TGTGCCAGCAGTCTGGGACAGGGCGCCTCTGGAAACACCATATATTTT.

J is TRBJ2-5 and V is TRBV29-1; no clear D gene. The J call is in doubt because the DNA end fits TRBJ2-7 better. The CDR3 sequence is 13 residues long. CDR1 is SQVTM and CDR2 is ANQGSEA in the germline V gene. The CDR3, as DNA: TGCAGCGTTTGTCTTGCGTGGGCCAACGAGCAGTACTTC. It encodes CSVCLAWANEQYF.